The 20 T cell receptor beta chains below come from one sample, sequenced in a study of cytomegalovirus exposure and HLA in healthy donors. Data came from immunoSEQ multiplex PCR; TCRdb stores just in-frame clones and leaves some out. Among under 250,000 clones, about 87% were seen once, and the ten largest hold around 2.6%. Sequenced material: PBMCs. The receptor set was obtained from a man between 18 and 29 years old in good health and CMV-seronegative.

This clone appeared a few times. This chain joins TRBV15 and TRBJ1-2; D is perhaps TRBD1 (5 bases). Per germline, CDR1 LNHNV and CDR2 YYDKDF (reference sequence). The CDR3 contains 14 residues. Trimming removed 8 bases at V and 7 bases at J, with 20 bases between. CDR3 nucleotide sequence: TGTGCCACCGGAGAGGAATGGGGCCTACGTGGCTACACCTTC. Its translation is CATGEEWGLRGYTF.

The chain couples TRBV28 to TRBJ1-5, with 10 bases matching TRBD1. The J segment lost 5 bases and the V segment lost 3 bases, leaving 10 bases of the junction unmatched. Germline V gives CDR1 MDHEN, CDR2 SYDVKM. CDR3 length: 17 residues. Here the CDR3 reads CASSLTGTGVRDQPQHF. The CDR3 nucleotides are TGTGCCAGCAGTTTGACCGGGACAGGGGTTAGGGATCAGCCCCAGCATTTT.

The gene calls are TRBV11-2 and TRBJ2-1, with D unclear. The CDR3 loop spans 17 amino acids. CDR1 is SGHAT and CDR2 is FQNNGV in the germline V gene. V lost 0 bases to trimming and J lost 7 bases, with 19 bases between them. This chain's CDR3 is CASSLDIPGSYGNEQFF. CDR3 in DNA: TGTGCCAGCAGCTTAGATATACCCGGGTCGTATGGAAATGAGCAGTTCTTC.

This clone has only a few counts. The rearrangement links TRBV6-7 to TRBJ1-2; maybe TRBD1 (5 bases). TRBV6-7 is an open reading frame, and its role is uncertain. V lost 9 bases and J lost 2, with 22 bases in between. CDR3 size: 16 residues. The CDR3, as DNA: TGTGCCAGGTGGCGCGGGACGGGGGAGGAAAACTATGGCTACACCTTC. It codes for CARWRGTGEENYGYTF.

Regarding this clone: A read error may explain this, as a much larger clone is one base away. The chain combines TRBV9 with TRBJ1-1, with D possibly TRBD1 on 6 matching bases. The CDR3 has 13 residues. Trimming removed 4 bases at V and 1 base at J, with 8 bases between. Germline assignment: CDR1 SGDLS and CDR2 YYNGEE. The CDR3 nucleotides read TGTGCCAGCAGCTCAGGGGAGAACACTGAAGCTTTCTTT. It codes for CASSSGENTEAFF.

The chain combines TRBV6-5 with TRBJ2-3; 8 bases align to TRBD1. CDR3 length: 14 residues. The V gene end was trimmed by 6 bases and the J gene end by 0 bases; junction bases not matched to a gene: 2. Germline lookup yields CDR1 MNHEY and CDR2 SVGAGI. CDR3 residues: CASSWTGSTDTQYF. The DNA of the CDR3 is TGTGCCAGCAGCTGGACAGGGAGCACAGATACGCAGTATTTT.

The V gene is TRBV27, the J gene TRBJ2-3, with 7 bases matching TRBD2. The CDR3 loop spans 15 amino acids. From germline, CDR1 is MNHEY and CDR2 SMNVEV (reference sequence). The ends lost 5 bases at V and 5 bases at J; junction bases unmatched: 10. The CDR3 nucleotides are TGTGCCAGCAGTCCGGGGAGGGGTAGGGGAGATACGCAGTATTTT. Translation gives CASSPGRGRGDTQYF.

This chain links TRBV28 with TRBJ2-2, with D unresolved. CDR3 length: 12 amino acids. The ends were cut back, 3 bases at V and 5 bases at J, with 4 bases in the middle. Per germline, CDR1 MDHEN and CDR2 SYDVKM. The CDR3 reads CASSFLTGELFF. The CDR3 region has the DNA TGTGCCAGCAGTTTCTTAACCGGGGAGCTGTTTTTT.

The chain recombines TRBV2 with TRBJ1-1; 10 bases fit TRBD1. The CDR3 is 14 residues long. V shed 7 bases and J 0 bases; nucleotides not matched to a gene: 2. Germline V gene sequence: CDR1 SNHLY, CDR2 FYNNEI. Written as DNA, the CDR3 is TGTGCCAGCAAGACAGGGGGCATGAACACTGAAGCTTTCTTT. Its translation: CASKTGGMNTEAFF.

V is TRBV7-9 and J is TRBJ2-7; 13 bases are shared with TRBD2. The CDR3 covers 15 residues. Germline CDR1 is SEHNR and CDR2 is FQNEAQ (reference sequence). V lost 4 bases to trimming and J lost 5 bases; unmatched junction nucleotides: 5. This CDR3 is CASSWTSGRSHEQYF. The DNA for the CDR3 is TGTGCCAGCAGCTGGACTAGCGGGAGATCCCACGAGCAGTACTTC.

The J gene is TRBJ1-2, the V gene TRBV6-1, with 10 bases lining up with TRBD1. From germline, CDR1 is MNHNS and CDR2 SASEGT. The CDR3 loop spans 18 amino acids. V was pared by 3 bases and J by 8 bases, with 18 bases of the junction left unmatched. CDR3 coding DNA: TGTGCCAGCAGTGAGCACGACGAGAAGACAGGGGGCAATATGGGCTACACCTTC. It translates to CASSEHDEKTGGNMGYTF.

The chain is built from TRBV6-1 and TRBJ2-7; 7 bases agree with TRBD1. V was clipped by 5 bases and J by 6 bases; unmatched bases: 10. The CDR3 is made up of 14 amino acids. Germline values: CDR1 MNHNS, CDR2 SASEGT. This CDR3 is CASSQMTGYGEQYF. CDR3 in DNA: TGTGCCAGCAGTCAGATGACAGGGTACGGCGAGCAGTACTTC.

This chain connects TRBV20-1 to TRBJ1-1, with unresolved D. CDR1 is DFQATT, CDR2 SNEGSKA, per germline (reference sequence). The length of the CDR3 is 11 residues. V was trimmed by 6 bases and J by 4 bases, leaving 9 bases between them. The CDR3 protein is CSAPGGTEAFF. Here the CDR3 DNA reads TGCAGTGCACCAGGTGGCACTGAAGCTTTCTTT.

This clone has just a few counts. The gene calls are TRBV5-1 and TRBJ2-7; 7 nucleotides align to TRBD1. The CDR3 runs to 15 residues. CDR1 and CDR2 from the germline V gene are SGHRS and YFSETQ. Trimming removed 0 bases from V and 2 bases from J; junction bases left unmatched: 5. CDR3 residues: CASSLATGPTYEQYF. DNA for the CDR3: TGCGCCAGCAGCTTGGCGACAGGGCCTACCTACGAGCAGTACTTC.

J is TRBJ2-5 and V is TRBV5-4; D ambiguous. Germline assignment: CDR1 SGHNT and CDR2 YYREEE (reference sequence). Between the trimmed V and J ends, which lost 3 bases and 5 bases, there was a span of 11 bases. There are 13 residues in the CDR3. CDR3 residues: CASSSYRDETQYF. The CDR3 nucleotides are TGTGCCAGCAGCTCCTACAGAGATGAGACCCAGTACTTC.

The chain uses TRBV7-9 and TRBJ1-3, with 8 bases lining up with TRBD1. J gave up 2 bases and V 3 bases, and 15 bases lay outside the gene matches. In germline, CDR1 is SEHNR, CDR2 FQNEAQ (reference sequence). This CDR3 region has 19 residues. In DNA, the CDR3 is TGTGCCAGCAGCTTCACCCTGGACAGGGACTTCGGGCCTGGAAACACCATATATTTT. Translating it yields CASSFTLDRDFGPGNTIYF.

V is TRBV18 and J is TRBJ2-7; 9 bases are a match to TRBD1. Germline assignment: CDR1 KGHSH and CDR2 LQKENI. V trimming: 8 bases; J trimming: 7 bases; junction bases outside the gene matches: 6. This CDR3 is 12 amino acids long. In DNA form, the CDR3 reads TGTGCCAGCGCGGGACAGGGCAGTGAGCAGTACTTC. Amino acid sequence: CASAGQGSEQYF.

The chain recombines TRBV5-4 with TRBJ2-2; D gene unclear. The CDR3 contains 17 residues. Trimming stripped 0 bases from V and 0 bases from J, with 12 bases between. Germline lookup yields CDR1 SGHNT and CDR2 YYREEE (reference sequence). CDR3 sequence: CASSLGIRLSNTGELFF. DNA for the CDR3: TGTGCCAGCAGCTTGGGAATACGCCTATCGAACACCGGGGAGCTGTTTTTT.

This chain joins TRBV27 and TRBJ2-2, with TRBD2 as a possible D gene (6 bases). The CDR3 loop spans 16 amino acids. V was shortened by 3 bases and J by 4 bases, with 15 bases between the two germline ends. Germline CDR1 MNHEY, CDR2 SMNVEV (reference sequence). The CDR3 protein is CASSLSGGTRTGELFF. CDR3 DNA: TGTGCCAGCAGTTTGTCCGGGGGAACACGCACCGGGGAGCTGTTTTTT.

This chain joins TRBV21-1 and TRBJ2-7; whether TRBD2, the table's D call, matches the DNA was not checked. TRBV21-1 is a pseudogene. The length of the CDR3 is 15 residues. The CDR3 sequence: CATLEQGRGCREQYF. The CDR3 DNA sequence: TGTGCCACCCTGGAGCAGGGGAGGGGCTGTAGGGAGCAGTACTTC.